The rows below give T cell receptor beta chains drawn from one sample of a study of cytomegalovirus exposure and HLA in healthy donors. The data were produced by immunoSEQ multiplex PCR, yet TCRdb's version contains in-frame clones alone and is incomplete. The table has about 150,000 clones, 75% to 85% seen once. Material: PBMCs. These receptors all stem from a middle-aged woman in good health and CMV-seropositive. The CDR3 runs from the conserved cysteine through the conserved F or W. D genes are given only for firm matches. Clone size is given for some rows only: seen once, a few or many times, or a class if the clone is expanded.

j_call clone_size v_call cdr3_length d_call cdr3_aa cdr3_nt
TRBJ2-3 NA TRBV28 14 TRBD1 CASSRTGATDTQYF TGTGCCAGCAGTCGGACAGGGGCGACAGATACGCAGTATTTT
TRBJ2-1 NA TRBV18 15 TRBD2 CASTPALAGVGEQFF TGTGCCAGCACCCCAGCACTAGCGGGAGTGGGTGAGCAGTTCTTC
TRBJ2-3 NA TRBV27 17 TRBD2 CASSLGLAGVVTDTQYF TGTGCCAGCAGTTTGGGGCTAGCGGGAGTCGTAACAGATACGCAGTATTTT
TRBJ2-5 NA TRBV6-1 16 TRBD2 CASSVVGGGGKETQYF TGTGCCAGCAGTGTAGTCGGGGGCGGGGGGAAAGAGACCCAGTACTTC
TRBJ1-2 NA TRBV6-6 13 TRBD1 CASSSGTGRGYTF TGTGCCAGCAGTTCCGGGACAGGGAGAGGCTACACCTTC
TRBJ1-2 NA TRBV29-1 12 NA CSVQRTNYGYTF TGCAGCGTTCAGAGGACAAACTATGGCTACACCTTC
TRBJ1-2 NA TRBV14 15 NA CASSRAASPNYGYTF TGTGCCAGCAGCCGGGCAGCCTCTCCCAACTATGGCTACACCTTC
TRBJ2-7 NA TRBV16 16 TRBD2 CASSQRLAGVGYEQYF TGTGCCAGCAGCCAACGGCTAGCGGGAGTCGGATACGAGCAGTACTTC
TRBJ2-7 NA TRBV6-6 15 TRBD2 CASSTELAGTYEQYF TGTGCCAGCAGTACAGAGTTAGCGGGAACCTACGAGCAGTACTTC
TRBJ2-1 once TRBV5-6 14 TRBD2 CASSFLAGQNEQFF TGTGCCAGCAGCTTCCTAGCGGGGCAGAATGAGCAGTTCTTC
TRBJ2-5 NA TRBV11-1 16 NA CASSLRPTGYQETQYF TGTGCCAGCAGTTTGCGGCCGACAGGCTACCAAGAGACCCAGTACTTC
TRBJ2-3 NA TRBV27 14 NA CASSQWTGTDTQYF TGTGCCAGCAGCCAATGGACAGGCACAGATACGCAGTATTTT
TRBJ2-3 NA TRBV19 17 TRBD2 CASSPPGLAGAKDTQYF TGTGCCAGTAGTCCACCGGGACTAGCGGGAGCTAAAGATACGCAGTATTTT
TRBJ2-7 NA TRBV18 17 TRBD1 CASSPLDRADYYYEQYF TGTGCCAGCTCACCCTTGGACAGGGCTGATTATTACTACGAGCAGTACTTC
TRBJ1-2 NA TRBV30 13 NA CAWAGDTNYGYTF TGTGCCTGGGCAGGCGACACTAACTATGGCTACACCTTC
TRBJ1-1 NA TRBV5-1 17 TRBD1 CASSLKSTGVEVTEAFF TGCGCCAGCAGCTTAAAGTCCACAGGGGTAGAGGTCACTGAAGCTTTCTTT
TRBJ1-1 NA TRBV13 15 TRBD1 CASSRGGQGSAEAFF TGTGCCAGCAGTCGTGGGGGACAGGGATCGGCTGAAGCTTTCTTT
TRBJ2-5 NA TRBV9 15 NA CASSVATGGQETQYF TGTGCCAGCAGCGTAGCGACAGGTGGGCAAGAGACCCAGTACTTC
TRBJ1-2 once TRBV10-3 13 TRBD1 CAITTTGVNGYTF TGTGCCATCACCACGACAGGGGTGAATGGCTACACCTTC
TRBJ1-1 NA TRBV5-6 15 NA CASSLAGRVYTEAFF TGTGCCAGCAGCTTGGCAGGCAGGGTGTACACTGAAGCTTTCTTT